The 19 T cell receptor beta chains listed next were all sequenced from one sample in a study of blood T cells in healthy people across ages. It was with a sample-barcoded 5' primer and a J-beta primer mix that a second PCR of roughly 7 to 12 cycles was run. MiXCR was run by TCRdb on the 5' RACE reads, yielding one entry per CDR3 protein. The repertoire holds approximately 1.5 million distinct CDR3 sequences, with under 55% as singletons. Input material: blood. The receptors originated from a woman aged 18-30 years in good health.

The chain joins TRBV12-3 or TRBV12-4 to TRBJ2-3; weak D call: TRBD2 (6 bases). V dropped 6 bases and J dropped 0 bases, with 16 bases sitting between them. The CDR3 covers 16 residues. In DNA form, the CDR3 reads TGTGCCAGCAGCCCCTTGACGGGGAGGAGCACAGATACGCAGTATTTT. As protein: CASSPLTGRSTDTQYF.

V gene TRBV9 combines with J gene TRBJ1-5; no definite D call. This CDR3 region has 14 residues. Germline V CDR1 and CDR2: SGDLS, YYNGEE. With 0 bases removed from V and 2 bases from J, the gap between germline ends came to 6 bases. The CDR3 nucleotides read TGTGCCAGCAGCGTAGAAGATGGCAATCAGCCCCAGCATTTT. Translating it yields CASSVEDGNQPQHF.

The chain employs TRBV20-1 and TRBJ1-2; unclear D gene. CDR1 and CDR2 from the germline V gene are DFQATT and SNEGSKA (reference sequence). This CDR3 region has 13 residues. V was clipped by 2 bases and J by 7 bases, with 14 bases between them. CDR3 in DNA: TGCAGTGCTAGACTGACCGTCTCCGGTGGCTACACCTTC. It yields the protein CSARLTVSGGYTF.

The gene calls are TRBV2 and TRBJ2-3, with TRBD1 matching 7 bases. Germline CDR1 is SNHLY and CDR2 is FYNNEI. The CDR3 runs 16 residues. Germline trimming cut 6 bases from V and 2 bases from J; bases unmatched to any gene: 11. Here the CDR3 DNA reads TGTGCCAGCAGCTTGACAGGGTCCCTTCTCACAGATACGCAGTATTTT. Amino acid sequence: CASSLTGSLLTDTQYF. The variable domain in full, with the rest retrieved from reference TRBV2 and TRBJ2-3, is EPEVTQTPSHQVTQMGQEVILRCVPISNHLYFYWYRQILGQKVEFLVSFYNNEISEKSEIFDDQFSVERPDGSNFTLKIRSTKLEDSAMYFCASSLTGSLLTDTQYFGPGTRLTVL.

This clonotype was observed a few times. J is TRBJ2-3 and V is TRBV9; D gene uncertain. Germline values: CDR1 SGDLS, CDR2 YYNGEE. Between the trimmed V and J ends, which lost 4 bases and 5 bases, there was a span of 11 bases. The CDR3 covers 13 residues. CDR3 sequence (DNA): TGTGCCAGCAGCCCCTCACGAGGAGATACGCAGTATTTT. Translation gives CASSPSRGDTQYF.

Notes on this clonotype: A much larger clone differs by one base, so this may be a read error. The V gene is TRBV20-1, the J gene TRBJ1-4; D gene uncertain. This CDR3 has 16 residues. Germline V lookup: CDR1 DFQATT, CDR2 SNEGSKA (reference sequence). The germline V and J ends were trimmed by 0 bases and 5 bases, with 16 bases remaining between them. The CDR3, as DNA: TGCAGTGCTAGAGATGGCGCCGGGCCGGGGAATGAAAAACTGTTTTTT. Translation gives CSARDGAGPGNEKLFF.

The J gene is TRBJ2-1, the V gene TRBV5-1, with 9 bases lining up with TRBD2. J gave up 6 bases and V 2 bases, and 6 bases lay outside the gene matches. Germline V gives CDR1 SGHRS, CDR2 YFSETQ. There are 15 residues in the CDR3. CDR3 sequence: CASSLPLAGSNEQFF. CDR3 DNA: TGCGCCAGCAGCTTACCTCTAGCGGGGAGCAATGAGCAGTTCTTC. Variable domain in full (rest from reference TRBV5-1 and TRBJ2-1): KAGVTQTPRYLIKTRGQQVTLSCSPISGHRSVSWYQQTPGQGLQFLFEYFSETQRNKGNFPGRFSGRQFSNSRSEMNVSTLELGDSALYLCASSLPLAGSNEQFFGPGTRLTVL.

The chain couples TRBV12-3 or TRBV12-4 to TRBJ1-2; D is ambiguous. Trimming shortened V by 5 bases and J by 8 bases, and 15 bases separated the two germline ends. The length of the CDR3 is 13 residues. The CDR3 bases are TGTGCCAGCAGTCCAAACCCCGTTCCCGGCTACACCTTC. It encodes CASSPNPVPGYTF.

This chain uses TRBV29-1 with TRBJ1-1, with D perhaps matching TRBD1 (5 bases). CDR1 is SQVTM, CDR2 ANQGSEA, per germline. V lost 7 bases to trimming and J lost 11 bases, with 20 bases between them. This CDR3 comprises 12 residues. CDR3 sequence (DNA): TGCAGCGCCGATTCGGGGGACGAAAAGGCTTTCTTT. Residues: CSADSGDEKAFF.

The CDR3 is CATDSSYNEQFF. CDR3 nucleotide sequence: TGTGCCACCGACAGTTCTTACAATGAGCAGTTCTTC. V and J are TRBV28 and TRBJ2-1; D may be TRBD1 (5 bases). The CDR3 is made up of 12 amino acids. The germline V and J ends were trimmed by 10 bases and 4 bases, with 11 bases remaining between them. Germline V gene data show CDR1 as MDHEN and CDR2 as SYDVKM.

The chain uses TRBV27 and TRBJ2-2; possible D gene TRBD2, 5 bases. The CDR3 loop spans 14 amino acids. From germline, CDR1 is MNHEY and CDR2 SMNVEV (reference sequence). Trimming took off 5 bases at V and 4 bases at J, with 11 bases between the two ends. CDR3 sequence (DNA): TGTGCCAGCAGTCCCCGACTAATCACCGGGGAGCTGTTTTTT. Translated: CASSPRLITGELFF.

The rearrangement links TRBV5-1 to TRBJ2-5; a possible D gene is TRBD2 (7 bases). The CDR3 is made up of 16 amino acids. The V and J ends lost 1 base and 11 bases respectively, with 24 bases between them. Germline CDR1 reads SGHRS; CDR2 reads YFSETQ. The CDR3 region has the DNA TGCGCCAGCAGCTTGCCCCGAGGGGGGGACTACAATGAGCAGTACTTC. Its translation: CASSLPRGGDYNEQYF. Supplemented by reference TRBV5-1 and TRBJ2-5, the full variable domain reads KAGVTQTPRYLIKTRGQQVTLSCSPISGHRSVSWYQQTPGQGLQFLFEYFSETQRNKGNFPGRFSGRQFSNSRSEMNVSTLELGDSALYLCASSLPRGGDYNEQYFGPGTRLLVL.

This chain connects TRBV7-9 to TRBJ1-2; D might be TRBD1 (5 bases). This CDR3 contains 15 residues. Germline CDR1 and CDR2: SEHNR and FQNEAQ (reference sequence). Trimming pared 4 bases from V and 2 bases from J, leaving 14 bases between. The CDR3 protein is CASSSFQGGNYGYTF. The CDR3 DNA reads as TGTGCCAGCAGCTCCTTTCAGGGAGGGAACTATGGCTACACCTTC.

The chain joins TRBV4-1 to TRBJ1-2; 12 nucleotides match TRBD1. The CDR3 runs to 16 residues. Germline V gene lookup returns CDR1 MGHRA and CDR2 YSYEKL. Germline trimming cut 3 bases from V and 2 bases from J; bases unmatched to any gene: 4. The CDR3 coding sequence is TGCGCCAGCAGCCAGGAGGGACAGGGGGCGAACTATGGCTACACCTTC. Translating gives CASSQEGQGANYGYTF.

This clonotype was picked up one time. At one boundary the junction diverges from the germline segment, which might be a read error. The CDR3 bases are TGTGTCAGCAGCTCAAGTCCCAAAACCGCCTATGGCTACACCTTC. Translating gives CVSSSSPKTAYGYTF. V gene TRBV6-1 combines with J gene TRBJ1-2; D unclear. The CDR3 sequence is 15 residues long. Germline CDR1 MNHNS, CDR2 SASEGT.

This clonotype occurred a few times. The CDR3 here is CASSQDPNSGNYGYTF. The CDR3 DNA reads as TGCGCCAGCAGCCAAGATCCAAACTCCGGTAACTATGGCTACACCTTC. V usage is TRBV4-3 and J usage is TRBJ1-2, with D unclear. Germline V CDR1 and CDR2: LGHNA, YSLEER. The V and J ends lost 0 bases and 1 base respectively, with 12 bases between them. The CDR3 covers 16 residues.

A few counts support this clonotype. This chain links TRBV27 with TRBJ2-7; 8 bases map to TRBD1. V dropped 5 bases and J dropped 4; count of bases not matched to a gene: 7. CDR1 and CDR2 (germline): MNHEY, SMNVEV (reference sequence). This CDR3 region has 14 residues. Written as DNA, the CDR3 is TGTGCCAGCAGTCCGTCGACAGGGGCTTACGAGCAGTACTTC. Protein product: CASSPSTGAYEQYF.

This clonotype was detected only a few times. The V gene is TRBV28, the J gene TRBJ2-3; 7 nucleotides agree with TRBD1. Losses at the gene ends were 1 base for V and 4 bases for J; bases not matched to a gene: 2. Germline V lookup: CDR1 MDHEN, CDR2 SYDVKM. The CDR3 spans 14 residues. CDR3 region: CASSLYRGADTQYF. The DNA for the CDR3 is TGTGCCAGCAGTTTATACAGGGGCGCAGATACGCAGTATTTT.

The chain combines TRBV27 with TRBJ1-4; unclear D gene. Germline V lookup: CDR1 MNHEY, CDR2 SMNVEV (reference sequence). V lost 5 bases, J lost 0 bases, and 25 bases lay in between. CDR3 size: 20 residues. The CDR3 loop is CASSTEVLTPVPATNEKLFF. The CDR3 DNA sequence: TGTGCCAGCAGTACGGAGGTTTTGACTCCAGTCCCTGCAACTAATGAAAAACTGTTTTTT.